One and the same sample provided the 17 T cell receptor beta chains below, sequenced in a study of cytomegalovirus exposure and HLA in healthy donors. Primers: 60 Vbeta forward and 13 Jbeta reverse. The repertoire was sequenced with immunoSEQ multiplex PCR; TCRdb's copy has only in-frame clones and lacks some. Of 180,000 or so clones listed, 82% are singletons. Sequenced: PBMCs. Receptor source: a woman aged 50 to 65 in good health and CMV-seropositive.

J is TRBJ2-3 and V is TRBV10-3, with 8 nucleotides matching TRBD2. This CDR3 comprises 17 residues. Per the germline V gene, CDR1 is ENHRY and CDR2 is SYGVKD. V gave up 4 bases and J gave up 1 base; unmatched junction bases: 10. The DNA of the CDR3 is TGTGCCATCAGTGGACTAGTTAGCGGGGAGCGCACAGATACGCAGTATTTT. It encodes CAISGLVSGERTDTQYF.

V and J are TRBV28 and TRBJ1-4; no definite D call. Germline CDR1 is MDHEN and CDR2 is SYDVKM. Trimming removed 3 bases at V and 0 bases at J, with 8 bases between. CDR3 length equals 15 residues. In nucleotides, the CDR3 is TGTGCCAGCAGTTTCGGAGAGGCAACTAATGAAAAACTGTTTTTT. This encodes CASSFGEATNEKLFF.

This clone was detected only once. The gene calls are TRBV5-4 and TRBJ1-2, with 8 bases that match TRBD1. Germline values: CDR1 SGHNT, CDR2 YYREEE (reference sequence). This CDR3 region has 14 residues. Trimming took 4 bases from V and 4 from J; bases not matched to a gene: 6. This CDR3 reads CASSGTGGIYGYTF. The CDR3, as DNA: TGTGCCAGCAGCGGAACAGGGGGGATCTATGGCTACACCTTC.

The V and J genes are TRBV27 and TRBJ1-2; 10 bases fit TRBD1. The CDR3 length is 15 residues. Germline loops: CDR1 MNHEY, CDR2 SMNVEV (reference sequence). V gave up 5 bases and J gave up 4 bases; unmatched junction bases: 7. DNA of the CDR3: TGTGCCAGCAGTGTGGGGACAGGGGCAGGCTATGGCTACACCTTC. Translated: CASSVGTGAGYGYTF.

This clone was counted a few times. The rearrangement links TRBV19 to TRBJ2-7; D is uncertain. Germline-derived CDR1 and CDR2 are LNHDA and SQIVND (reference sequence). V was clipped by 3 bases and J by 3 bases, with 9 bases between them. CDR3 length: 13 residues. CDR3 nucleotide sequence: TGTGCCAGTAGTATTGGAACTAACTACGAGCAGTACTTC. This translates into CASSIGTNYEQYF.

This clone was seen a few times. The DNA for the CDR3 is TGTGCCAGCAACAAGGGACAGGGGAATCAGCCCCAGCATTTT. Translating it yields CASNKGQGNQPQHF. The rearrangement links TRBV2 to TRBJ1-5, with 10 bases lining up with TRBD1. Germline V gene data show CDR1 as SNHLY and CDR2 as FYNNEI. The junction had 4 bases not matched to a gene; V was cut back by 7 bases and J by 4 bases. There are 14 residues in the CDR3.

This sequence joins TRBV2 and TRBJ1-5, with 10 bases identical to TRBD1. CDR3 length: 15 amino acids. Trimming took 4 bases from V and 5 from J; bases not matched to a gene: 5. Germline CDR1 SNHLY, CDR2 FYNNEI. CDR3 sequence reads: CASSGMGQGHQPQHF. The CDR3, as DNA: TGTGCCAGCAGTGGAATGGGACAGGGGCATCAGCCCCAGCATTTT.

The rearrangement joins TRBV10-3 to TRBJ2-5; TRBD1 is a possible D gene (6 bases). CDR3 size: 13 residues. Trimming stripped 8 bases from V and 0 bases from J, with 10 bases between. Germline V gene lookup returns CDR1 ENHRY and CDR2 SYGVKD. DNA of the CDR3: TGTGCCATCGAAGGGGACAACCAAGAGACCCAGTACTTC. Its translation is CAIEGDNQETQYF.

This chain links TRBV7-8 with TRBJ1-2, with 7 bases fitting TRBD1. Germline CDR1 SGHVS, CDR2 FQNEAQ. J lost 2 bases, V lost 5 bases, and 5 bases had no gene match. CDR3 size: 14 residues. This CDR3 is CASSPRTGNYGYTF. The DNA for the CDR3 is TGTGCCAGCAGCCCCCGGACAGGAAACTATGGCTACACCTTC.

J is TRBJ2-6 and V is TRBV1; the table's D call, TRBD2, has no DNA check behind it. TRBV1 is a pseudogene segment. The CDR3 is 17 residues long. CDR3: CTSSRPGLASGANVLTF. The CDR3 bases are TGCACCAGCAGCCGGCCGGGACTAGCTTCTGGGGCCAACGTCCTGACTTTC.

This clone was seen only a few times. The rearrangement joins TRBV27 to TRBJ1-4, with TRBD1 identical over 8 bases. Germline values: CDR1 MNHEY, CDR2 SMNVEV (reference sequence). The CDR3 is 16 amino acids. V gave up 6 bases and J gave up 5 bases; unmatched junction bases: 11. In DNA form, the CDR3 reads TGTGCCAGCAGGGGGGTAGGGACAGGACAGAATGAAAAACTGTTTTTT. Its protein product is CASRGVGTGQNEKLFF.

The V call is TRBV27, the J call TRBJ1-2, with 7 positions matching TRBD1. The CDR3 extends over 13 amino acids. Germline V gives CDR1 MNHEY, CDR2 SMNVEV (reference sequence). Germline trimming cut 3 bases from V and 6 bases from J; bases unmatched to any gene: 4. The CDR3 DNA reads as TGTGCCAGCAGTTTCCGGGACAGAGATGGCTACACCTTC. Amino acids: CASSFRDRDGYTF.

The genes are TRBV19 and TRBJ1-5; D gene ambiguous. Trimming took 7 bases from V and 0 from J, leaving 13 bases between them. The CDR3 runs to 15 residues. Germline CDR1 and CDR2: LNHDA and SQIVND (reference sequence). The CDR3 spells CASTPGLNSNQPQHF. The CDR3 DNA reads TGTGCCAGTACCCCGGGTTTAAATAGCAATCAGCCCCAGCATTTT.

The chain recombines TRBV23-1 with TRBJ2-2; D is uncertain. TRBV23-1 is sorted into the ORF group, with uncertain function. The CDR3 extends over 14 amino acids. V shed 3 bases and J shed 3 bases, with 8 bases lying between them. The CDR3 reads CASSQPGHTGELFF. DNA of the CDR3: TGCGCCAGCAGTCAGCCAGGCCACACCGGGGAGCTGTTTTTT.

The chain carries TRBV5-6 and TRBJ1-2; no definite D call. Trimming took off 1 base at V and 4 bases at J, with 11 bases between the two ends. Germline loops: CDR1 SGHDT, CDR2 YYEEEE. The CDR3 loop spans 14 amino acids. Here the CDR3 reads CASSLRGRFYGYTF. The CDR3 DNA is TGTGCCAGCAGCTTGCGTGGCAGGTTCTATGGCTACACCTTC.

The V and J genes are TRBV2 and TRBJ2-5, with 9 bases lining up with TRBD1. The germline V gene encodes CDR1 SNHLY and CDR2 FYNNEI. The CDR3 is 12 amino acids. With V trimmed by 2 bases and J by 14 bases, 6 bases remained unmatched. CDR3 nucleotides: TGTGCCAGCAGTGAAACTGGGGACAGGGACTACTTC. It specifies CASSETGDRDYF.

This chain links TRBV5-4 with TRBJ1-2; D is ambiguous. Germline loops: CDR1 SGHNT, CDR2 YYREEE (reference sequence). Trimming pared 2 bases from V and 3 bases from J, leaving 8 bases between. The CDR3 sequence is 13 residues long. The CDR3 region is CASSFEEDYGYTF. CDR3 in DNA: TGTGCCAGCAGCTTCGAGGAGGACTATGGCTACACCTTC.